This record concerns one T cell receptor beta chain sequence. What it recognizes is unknown. Germline V gene lookup returns CDR1 GTSNPN and CDR2 SVGIG (reference sequence). This CDR3 is 12 amino acids long. With 5 bases removed from V and 6 bases from J, the gap between germline ends came to 8 bases. In replicate PCRs of sorted subsets, approximately 200 ng DNA, approximately 32,000 T cell genomes, was used. Authors' processing steps: As immunoSEQ supplied junction-only sequences (without quality scores), filtering differed. TCRdb's table, derived via immunoSEQ multiplex PCR, lists solely in-frame clones and lacks some. V and J calls and clone size are given by that table; D and trimming were obtained from the DNA. Here the sample spans approximately 2.4 million clones, approximately 94% being singletons. The data were obtained in a study of shared clonotypes between healthy human individuals. Background on the study: Per donor, CD8 memory used one plate, CD8 naive used two, CD4 memory used three and CD4 naive used three. Study outcomes and limitations: Genetic and exposure-history diversity was limited by the few donors.

This TCR derives from a young man in good health. The material sequenced was naive CD4+ T cells sorted from blood. Specified subset: CD45RA+ positively selected. The rearrangement links TRBV30 to TRBJ1-6; D perhaps matches TRBD1 (6 bases). Here the CDR3 DNA reads TGTGCCTGGGGACAGTTTAATTCACCCCTCCACTTT. Encoded protein: CAWGQFNSPLHF.